These 28 T cell receptor beta chains were sequenced from one sample in a study of control samples from healthy donors and cancer patients. Clones were read by immunoSEQ multiplex PCR, and TCRdb kept only the in-frame ones, dropping some. The table records about 410,000 clones, 75% to 95% of them present only once. Sample: PBMCs. These TCRs come from a man aged 35 to 55 with head and neck cancer.

The CDR3 sequence: CASSPRGSGVDYEQYF. Written as DNA, the CDR3 is TGTGCCAGCAGTCCTAGAGGCAGCGGGGTTGACTACGAGCAGTACTTC. V gene TRBV27 combines with J gene TRBJ2-7, with 7 bases lining up with TRBD2. The CDR3 is made up of 16 amino acids. The ends lost 5 bases at V and 3 bases at J; junction bases unmatched: 13. Germline lookup yields CDR1 MNHEY and CDR2 SMNVEV (reference sequence).

The rearrangement links TRBV25-1 to TRBJ1-5; 8 bases match TRBD1. The CDR3 contains 15 residues. Germline-derived CDR1 and CDR2 are MGHDK and SYGVNS. Losses at the gene ends were 3 bases for V and 3 bases for J; bases not matched to a gene: 4. The CDR3 DNA sequence: TGTGCCAGCAGTGAGCCAGGGGGCCCCAATCAGCCCCAGCATTTT. Translation gives CASSEPGGPNQPQHF. The variable domain in full, completed from reference TRBV25-1 and TRBJ1-5, reads EADIYQTPRYLVIGTGKKITLECSQTMGHDKMYWYQQDPGMELHLIHYSYGVNSTEKGDLSSESTVSRIRTEHFPLTLESARPSHTSQYLCASSEPGGPNQPQHFGDGTRLSIL.

This clone has more than one count but fewer than ten. The CDR3 is CSASPRRDEQYF. The CDR3 coding sequence is TGCAGTGCTAGTCCCAGGAGGGACGAGCAGTACTTC. J is TRBJ2-7 and V is TRBV20-1; maybe TRBD2 (6 bases). This CDR3 contains 12 residues. The germline V gene encodes CDR1 DFQATT and CDR2 SNEGSKA (reference sequence). V lost 3 bases and J lost 5, with 11 bases in between.

The chain carries TRBV3-1 (or the pseudogene TRBV3-2) and TRBJ2-7; 7 bases are shared with TRBD1. CDR3 size: 16 residues. The V and J ends lost 3 bases and 0 bases, in that order; junction bases with no gene match: 8. Germline V gene lookup returns CDR1 LGHDT and CDR2 YNNKEL (reference sequence). Here the CDR3 DNA reads TGTGCCAGCAGCCAGACGGACAGGACATACTCCTACGAGCAGTACTTC. It codes for CASSQTDRTYSYEQYF.

V gene TRBV3-1 (or the pseudogene TRBV3-2) combines with J gene TRBJ1-4; possible D gene TRBD1, 6 bases. Germline V CDR1 and CDR2: LGHDT, YNNKEL (reference sequence). This CDR3 is built from 13 residues. The germline V and J ends were trimmed by 4 bases and 8 bases, with 11 bases remaining between them. This chain's CDR3 is CASSPNRVEKLFF. DNA for the CDR3: TGTGCCAGCAGCCCCAACAGGGTCGAAAAACTGTTTTTT.

The CDR3 loop is CASSPQGGGYTF. The CDR3 nucleotides are TGTGCCAGCTCACCTCAAGGGGGTGGCTACACCTTC. The gene calls are TRBV18 and TRBJ1-2; possibly TRBD1 for D (6 bases). The CDR3 sequence is 12 residues long. V gave up 3 bases and J gave up 7 bases, with 9 bases separating them. Germline CDR1 reads KGHSH; CDR2 reads LQKENI.

The chain links TRBV7-2 to TRBJ1-1; D remains ambiguous. This CDR3 comprises 13 residues. Trimming removed 4 bases from V and 3 bases from J, with 9 bases in between. The germline gives CDR1 SGHTA, CDR2 FQGNSA. In DNA, the CDR3 is TGTGCCAGCAGCTACTCCCGGGACACTGAAGCTTTCTTT. This codes for CASSYSRDTEAFF. The variable domain in full, with the rest retrieved from reference TRBV7-2 and TRBJ1-1, is GAGVSQSPSNKVTEKGKDVELRCDPISGHTALYWYRQSLGQGLEFLIYFQGNSAPDKSGLPSDRFSAERTGGSVSTLTIQRTQQEDSAVYLCASSYSRDTEAFFGQGTRLTVV.

V is TRBV7-9 and J is TRBJ1-1; 7 bases match TRBD1. V gave up 5 bases and J gave up 5 bases; unmatched junction bases: 11. Per germline, CDR1 SEHNR and CDR2 FQNEAQ (reference sequence). The CDR3 runs to 15 residues. CDR3 protein: CASSPQGGMGTEAFF. DNA for the CDR3: TGTGCCAGCAGCCCCCAGGGGGGGATGGGGACTGAAGCTTTCTTT.

This chain uses TRBV5-1 with TRBJ2-7; 8 bases match TRBD1. The CDR3 has 14 residues. Germline values: CDR1 SGHRS, CDR2 YFSETQ. V shed 2 bases, J shed 6 bases, and the junction held 7 bases outside the gene matches. In DNA, the CDR3 is TGCGCCAGCAGCTTCGCCGGGACAGGCCGCGAGCAGTACTTC. Its protein product is CASSFAGTGREQYF.

As for this clone: The same CDR3 is also encoded by other DNA sequences in this sample. The rearrangement joins TRBV9 to TRBJ2-2, with D uncertain. CDR1 is SGDLS, CDR2 YYNGEE, per germline. This CDR3 is built from 12 residues. The V gene lost 1 base and the J gene lost 6 bases, with 4 bases spanning the gap. CDR3 sequence: CASSVSSGELFF. The CDR3 bases are TGTGCCAGCAGCGTAAGCTCCGGGGAGCTGTTTTTT.

This clone was observed many times. The rearrangement uses TRBV28 and TRBJ1-2, with TRBD1 identical over 10 bases. Germline assignment: CDR1 MDHEN and CDR2 SYDVKM. The CDR3 loop spans 16 amino acids. The V gene end was trimmed by 5 bases and the J gene end by 4 bases; junction bases not matched to a gene: 10. The CDR3 here is CASSPTRTGGSYGYTF. Written as DNA, the CDR3 is TGTGCCAGCAGTCCTACTAGGACAGGGGGAAGCTATGGCTACACCTTC.

This chain joins TRBV2 and TRBJ2-7; D gene unclear. V lost 7 bases to trimming and J lost 3 bases, with 7 bases between them. This CDR3 comprises 11 residues. The V gene's germline CDR1 is SNHLY and CDR2 FYNNEI. The CDR3 DNA reads as TGTGCCAGCACAAACAGCTACGAGCAGTACTTC. Its translation: CASTNSYEQYF.

The rearrangement links TRBV9 to TRBJ2-4; 11 positions agree with TRBD1. The CDR3 has 16 residues. CDR1 and CDR2 (germline): SGDLS, YYNGEE. Unmatched junction bases numbered 4, after V lost 3 bases and J lost 2 bases. For the CDR3, the DNA is TGTGCCAGCAGCGCGGGACAGGGGGTATCCAAAAACATTCAGTACTTC. Translating it yields CASSAGQGVSKNIQYF.

This clone was found once. The V and J genes are TRBV19 and TRBJ2-6, with a tentative D call TRBD1 (6 bases). This CDR3 is 16 amino acids long. V was pared by 4 bases and J by 0 bases, with 10 bases between. Germline lookup yields CDR1 LNHDA and CDR2 SQIVND (reference sequence). CDR3 nucleotides: TGTGCCAGTAGTACACAGGGTCTCTCTGGGGCCAACGTCCTGACTTTC. Protein sequence: CASSTQGLSGANVLTF.

The rearrangement links TRBV5-1 to TRBJ2-3; D is uncertain. This CDR3 comprises 14 residues. CDR1 SGHRS and CDR2 YFSETQ come from the germline V gene. V lost 9 bases to trimming and J lost 0 bases, with 14 bases between them. The CDR3 protein is CATRLGPSTDTQYF. Here the CDR3 DNA reads TGCGCCACCAGACTCGGGCCTAGCACAGATACGCAGTATTTT.

The J gene is TRBJ2-7, the V gene TRBV4-1; D tentatively fits TRBD1 or TRBD2 (5 bases each). The germline V gene encodes CDR1 MGHRA and CDR2 YSYEKL. This CDR3 is built from 14 residues. V was pared by 3 bases and J by 4 bases, with 13 bases between. CDR3 coding DNA: TGCGCCAGCAGCCAGGGGACCGTTGAGTACGAGCAGTACTTC. This sequence encodes CASSQGTVEYEQYF.

This chain links TRBV19 with TRBJ2-3; no clear D gene. Per the germline V gene, CDR1 is LNHDA and CDR2 is SQIVND (reference sequence). CDR3 size: 15 residues. The V and J ends lost 5 bases and 1 base respectively, with 13 bases between them. The CDR3 DNA sequence: TGTGCCAGTAGTCCTCAGTTGTACCGCACAGATACGCAGTATTTT. It is translated as CASSPQLYRTDTQYF.

The V call is TRBV20-1, the J call TRBJ1-1, with D hard to call. The CDR3 contains 11 residues. Germline CDR1 and CDR2: DFQATT and SNEGSKA (reference sequence). V was trimmed by 5 bases and J by 3 bases, leaving 7 bases between them. The CDR3 loop reads CSAGRDTEAFF. The DNA of the CDR3 is TGCAGTGCTGGTAGGGACACTGAAGCTTTCTTT.

This sequence joins TRBV27 and TRBJ1-1; 8 bases are shared with TRBD1. Trimming at V came to 6 bases and at J to 4 bases, leaving 1 base not matched to a gene. The CDR3 totals 12 residues. Germline CDR1 is MNHEY and CDR2 is SMNVEV (reference sequence). The CDR3 reads CASRTGATEAFF. As DNA, the CDR3 is TGTGCCAGCAGGACAGGGGCCACTGAAGCTTTCTTT.

The gene calls are TRBV11-2 and TRBJ2-7, with 9 nucleotides matching TRBD1. The CDR3 loop spans 14 amino acids. After removal of 5 bases from V and 4 bases from J, the junction contained 6 bases not matched to a gene. Germline CDR1 reads SGHAT; CDR2 reads FQNNGV. The CDR3 DNA reads as TGTGCCAGCAGCCCGGGACAGGGAGGGTACGAGCAGTACTTC. It translates to CASSPGQGGYEQYF.

The DNA of the CDR3 is TGTGCCAGCACTGCAGGGGGCATGGAGACCCAGTACTTC. It is translated as CASTAGGMETQYF. The chain is built from TRBV25-1 and TRBJ2-5; 8 nucleotides align to TRBD1. The germline gives CDR1 MGHDK, CDR2 SYGVNS. The CDR3 has 13 amino acids. The J segment lost 5 bases and the V segment lost 7 bases, leaving 6 bases of the junction unmatched.

This chain joins TRBV19 and TRBJ2-1, with D perhaps TRBD2 (6 bases). The CDR3 contains 17 residues. V was shortened by 4 bases and J by 0 bases, with 16 bases between the two germline ends. CDR1 LNHDA and CDR2 SQIVND come from the germline V gene (reference sequence). The CDR3 region is CASSRASASSSYNEQFF. The CDR3 region has the DNA TGTGCCAGTAGTAGGGCTAGCGCCTCGAGCTCCTACAATGAGCAGTTCTTC.

The J gene is TRBJ2-1, the V gene TRBV9; 10 bases map to TRBD2. The CDR3 totals 16 residues. Germline trimming cut 4 bases from V and 3 bases from J; bases unmatched to any gene: 7. In germline, CDR1 is SGDLS, CDR2 YYNGEE. In DNA, the CDR3 is TGTGCCAGCAGCTCCTTGGCTAGCGGGGGCTACAATGAGCAGTTCTTC. Residues: CASSSLASGGYNEQFF.

This chain connects TRBV9 to TRBJ2-2; 8 nucleotides line up with TRBD2. The CDR3 runs 17 residues. Germline V gene sequence: CDR1 SGDLS, CDR2 YYNGEE. V was clipped by 0 bases and J by 5 bases; unmatched bases: 9. CDR3 nucleotide sequence: TGTGCCAGCAGCGTAGGGGGGTACGGGAGGGAGACCGGGGAGCTGTTTTTT. Translating it yields CASSVGGYGRETGELFF.

A word on this clone: This likely comes from a read error, as the CDR3 has no conserved phenylalanine or tryptophan at its end. The DNA is omitted, as the CDR3 cannot be located on it reliably, and the CDR3 follows TCRdb's listing. The J gene is TRBJ1-1, the V gene TRBV6-2 or TRBV6-3. The CDR3 spans 13 amino acids, including both terminal residues. Germline V gene data show CDR1 as MNHEY and CDR2 as SVGEGT. CDR3 protein: CASSYPEPGQLSV.

The rearrangement uses TRBV6-1 and TRBJ1-6; D remains unclear. The V gene lost 2 bases and the J gene lost 0 bases, with 8 bases spanning the gap. The CDR3 loop spans 16 amino acids. Looked up from germline, CDR1 is MNHNS and CDR2 is SASEGT. The CDR3 sequence: CASSEPGSSYNSPLHF. The CDR3 nucleotides read TGTGCCAGCAGTGAACCGGGGAGCTCCTATAATTCACCCCTCCACTTT.

This clone was seen just once. The chain uses TRBV6-7 and TRBJ2-5, with D possibly called TRBD1 or TRBD2 (5 bases each). TRBV6-7 is reported as an ORF; its role is uncertain. The CDR3 is 14 residues long. V shed 6 bases and J shed 3 bases, with 14 bases lying between them. The CDR3 bases are TGTGCCAGCAGCCACCATGGGGGAAAAGAGACCCAGTACTTC. It yields the protein CASSHHGGKETQYF.

In DNA form, the CDR3 reads TGTGCCAGCGCGGGCGGGACAAGTAATGAAAAACTGTTTTTT. Protein product: CASAGGTSNEKLFF. This chain uses TRBV6-5 with TRBJ1-4, with D perhaps TRBD1 (6 bases). The CDR3 has 14 amino acids. V lost 8 bases and J 4 bases, leaving 14 bases between the germline ends. Germline V lookup: CDR1 MNHEY, CDR2 SVGAGI.